These 18 T cell receptor beta chains originate from one sample sequenced in a study of T cells after yellow fever vaccination. Via MiXCR, TCRdb re-called the 5' RACE reads, giving one row per CDR3 protein. The sample gives about 320,000 distinct CDR3 sequences, around 4.4% of which show up once; approximately 19% is in the top ten. The starting material was PBMCs, obtained 15 days after the yellow fever booster vaccination. These receptors were collected from a man aged 18 to 30 who received the YFV17D yellow fever vaccine.

This clonotype was recorded at least ten times. This chain uses TRBV7-2 with TRBJ2-7; 9 nucleotides align to TRBD2. This CDR3 comprises 13 residues. The V gene's germline CDR1 is SGHTA and CDR2 FQGNSA. The ends lost 3 bases at V and 7 bases at J; junction bases unmatched: 4. CDR3 sequence: CASSFAGGHEQYF. The CDR3 nucleotides are TGTGCCAGCAGCTTCGCGGGGGGGCATGAGCAGTACTTC.

This clonotype showed up many times. The V gene is TRBV7-6, the J gene TRBJ2-5, with D uncertain. V was cut by 1 base and J by 4 bases, with 7 bases left in between. Germline values: CDR1 SGHVS, CDR2 FNYEAQ. The CDR3 is 13 amino acids. The DNA for the CDR3 is TGTGCCAGCAGCTTAGATAGCCCAGAGACCCAGTACTTC. Encoded protein: CASSLDSPETQYF. The full variable domain, completed using reference TRBV7-6 and TRBJ2-5, is GAGVSQSPRYKVTKRGQDVALRCDPISGHVSLYWYRQALGQGPEFLTYFNYEAQQDKSGLPNDRFSAERPEGSISTLTIQRTEQRDSAMYRCASSLDSPETQYFGPGTRLLVL.

This clonotype was seen ten or more times. The chain has TRBV10-3 and TRBJ1-1; TRBD1 aligns across 8 bases. This CDR3 region has 14 residues. CDR1 and CDR2 from the germline V gene are ENHRY and SYGVKD. V shed 6 bases and J 5 bases; nucleotides not matched to a gene: 8. CDR3: CAIREDRGWTEAFF. DNA of the CDR3: TGTGCCATCAGGGAAGACAGGGGATGGACTGAAGCTTTCTTT.

The chain employs TRBV7-3 and TRBJ2-1; 10 bases match TRBD2. The CDR3 covers 15 residues. The J segment lost 4 bases and the V segment lost 5 bases, leaving 5 bases of the junction unmatched. The germline gives CDR1 SGHTA, CDR2 FQGTGA. CDR3 in amino acids: CASSETSGDYNEQFF. DNA of the CDR3: TGTGCCAGCAGCGAAACTAGCGGGGATTACAATGAGCAGTTCTTC.

The chain is built from TRBV18 and TRBJ2-7; 8 nucleotides align to TRBD2. The germline V gene encodes CDR1 KGHSH and CDR2 LQKENI. The ends lost 0 bases at V and 2 bases at J; junction bases unmatched: 3. CDR3 length: 15 amino acids. The chain's CDR3 is CASSPPGLGTYEQYF. The DNA for the CDR3 is TGTGCCAGCTCACCACCGGGACTAGGGACCTACGAGCAGTACTTC.

This clonotype occurred many times. The genes are TRBV12-3 or TRBV12-4 and TRBJ2-7; no clear D gene. The CDR3 consists of 13 residues. V dropped 5 bases and J dropped 3 bases, with 11 bases sitting between them. The CDR3 sequence is CASSLTPNYEQYF. The CDR3 DNA is TGTGCCAGCAGTCTGACCCCGAACTACGAGCAGTACTTC.

This clonotype occurred many times. V and J are TRBV5-1 and TRBJ2-4; D perhaps matches TRBD1 (6 bases). The V and J ends lost 2 bases and 3 bases respectively, with 9 bases between them. Germline CDR1 SGHRS, CDR2 YFSETQ. This CDR3 has 14 residues. The CDR3 DNA follows: TGCGCCAGCAGCTTCCGGGACATCAAAAACATTCAGTACTTC. Protein: CASSFRDIKNIQYF. Full variable domain (outside the CDR3, taken from reference TRBV5-1 and TRBJ2-4): KAGVTQTPRYLIKTRGQQVTLSCSPISGHRSVSWYQQTPGQGLQFLFEYFSETQRNKGNFPGRFSGRQFSNSRSEMNVSTLELGDSALYLCASSFRDIKNIQYFGAGTRLSVL.

Only a few counts were recorded for this clonotype. This rearrangement joins TRBV28 to TRBJ2-7; 7 nucleotides agree with TRBD1. The CDR3 has 15 residues. Germline CDR1 MDHEN, CDR2 SYDVKM. Trimming removed 5 bases from V and 0 bases from J; junction bases left unmatched: 7. The CDR3 DNA reads TGTGCCAGCAGTCCTAAGACAGGGCTCTCCTACGAGCAGTACGTC. It specifies CASSPKTGLSYEQYV.

This clonotype has just a few counts. The CDR3, as DNA: TGCAGTGCTAGAGATAGGAGGGCCCTCCCTGGGGCCAACGTCCTGACTTTC. It is translated as CSARDRRALPGANVLTF. This chain joins TRBV20-1 and TRBJ2-6, with D perhaps matching TRBD2 (6 bases). V shed 0 bases and J shed 2 bases, with 14 bases lying between them. Germline V lookup: CDR1 DFQATT, CDR2 SNEGSKA (reference sequence). This CDR3 has 17 amino acids.

The gene calls are TRBV5-1 and TRBJ2-2; 10 bases fit TRBD2. This CDR3 is built from 18 residues. The junction had 10 bases not matched to a gene; V was cut back by 1 base and J by 4 bases. Germline-derived CDR1 and CDR2 are SGHRS and YFSETQ. The CDR3 sequence: CASSLRLAGRLSTGELFF. CDR3 nucleotides: TGCGCCAGCAGCTTGCGACTAGCGGGCCGGCTCAGCACCGGGGAGCTGTTTTTT.

This clonotype occurred many times. The chain recombines TRBV5-1 with TRBJ2-1; 8 nucleotides align to TRBD2. J lost 5 bases, V lost 0 bases, and 10 bases had no gene match. The CDR3 sequence is 17 residues long. Looked up from germline, CDR1 is SGHRS and CDR2 is YFSETQ. This CDR3 is CASSLGTSPGSNNEQFF. The CDR3 DNA follows: TGCGCCAGCAGCTTGGGGACTAGCCCGGGAAGCAACAATGAGCAGTTCTTC.

This clonotype came up many times. The chain combines TRBV7-2 with TRBJ2-1; 10 bases are shared with TRBD2. Germline V gives CDR1 SGHTA, CDR2 FQGNSA. With 1 base clipped from V and 9 bases from J, the junction kept 6 bases outside the gene matches. The CDR3 loop spans 15 amino acids. CDR3 DNA: TGTGCCAGCAGCTTAGTTGCTAGCGGGGGACGTGAGCAGTTCTTC. This codes for CASSLVASGGREQFF.

This clonotype appeared many times. The V and J genes are TRBV29-1 and TRBJ2-3; TRBD2 agrees at 8 bases. CDR1 and CDR2 (germline): SQVTM, ANQGSEA. The ends lost 3 bases at V and 2 bases at J; junction bases unmatched: 16. This CDR3 region has 18 residues. CDR3 region: CSVDGAVDSGDLTDTQYF. The CDR3 nucleotides read TGCAGCGTTGATGGGGCCGTGGATAGCGGGGACCTCACAGATACGCAGTATTTT.

Ten or more counts support this clonotype. This chain uses TRBV29-1 with TRBJ2-6; D is undetermined. In germline, CDR1 is SQVTM, CDR2 ANQGSEA. The ends were cut back, 3 bases at V and 0 bases at J, with 12 bases in the middle. The CDR3 is made up of 16 amino acids. In DNA, the CDR3 is TGCAGCGTTGAGGACGGTATTTACTCTGGGGCCAACGTCCTGACTTTC. Encoded protein: CSVEDGIYSGANVLTF.

This clonotype was detected only a few times. This chain connects TRBV5-1 to TRBJ1-2, with D unresolved. Germline assignment: CDR1 SGHRS and CDR2 YFSETQ. The CDR3 extends over 15 amino acids. V lost 1 base and J lost 0, with 10 bases in between. The CDR3 region has the DNA TGCGCCAGCAGCTTGAGGTCAGATCCTAACTATGGCTACACCTTC. It encodes CASSLRSDPNYGYTF.

In its sample, this clonotype was seen many times. V is TRBV6-2 or TRBV6-3 and J is TRBJ2-1; 12 bases align to TRBD2. J gave up 8 bases and V 5 bases, and 4 bases lay outside the gene matches. Germline V gene sequence: CDR1 MNHEY, CDR2 SVGEGT. The CDR3 has 14 residues. Here the CDR3 DNA reads TGTGCCAGCAGTCTACTAGCGGGGGGATATGAGCAGTTCTTC. As protein: CASSLLAGGYEQFF.

The gene calls are TRBV10-2 and TRBJ1-1, with D maybe TRBD1 (5 bases). The CDR3 extends over 16 amino acids. Per germline, CDR1 WSHSY and CDR2 SAAADI. The ends were cut back, 3 bases at V and 5 bases at J, with 19 bases in the middle. CDR3 coding DNA: TGCGCCAGCAGTGATTACGGGACCCCCCGGGGAACTGAAGCTTTCTTT. The encoded protein is CASSDYGTPRGTEAFF.

This clonotype was seen more than once but under ten times. The chain links TRBV12-3 or TRBV12-4 to TRBJ1-6; unclear D gene. V was cut by 1 base and J by 6 bases, with 7 bases left in between. CDR3 length: 14 amino acids. In DNA, the CDR3 is TGTGCCAGCAGTTTAGACTCGATTAATTCACCCCTCCACTTT. Its protein product is CASSLDSINSPLHF.